The 11 T cell receptor delta chains reported below all come from one sample, sequenced in a study of gamma-delta T cells after stem cell transplantation. TCRdb made new clone calls on the RT-PCR reads using CATT. The sample lists about 7,800 delta-chain clones, 13% to 15% occurring once. Material: gamma-delta T cells. The receptors were sampled from a human donor. It is not recorded whose cells these are; they may come from a transplant donor.

A remark on this clone: This is likely an artifact of a read error, given a far larger clone one base away. The gene calls are TRDV2 and TRDJ2, with TRDD3 matching over 13 bases. Germline V lookup: CDR1 GEAIGNYY, CDR2 EKD. The CDR3 has 15 amino acids. Here the CDR3 reads CACNTGGYATAQLFF. In DNA, the CDR3 is TGTGCCTGTAACACTGGGGGATACGCGACAGCACAACTCTTCTTT.

The J gene is TRDJ1, the V gene TRDV1, with 9 bases aligning to TRDD3. The CDR3 loop spans 21 amino acids. The germline CDR1 and CDR2 sequences are TSWWSYY and QGS. The J segment lost 0 bases and the V segment lost 1 base, leaving 18 bases of the junction unmatched. The CDR3 region is CALGERGGLQYWGSYTDKLIF. The CDR3 DNA is TGTGCTCTTGGGGAACGGGGCGGTTTACAGTACTGGGGGAGCTACACCGATAAACTCATCTTT.

As for this clone: A far larger clone is just one base off, so this is likely a read error. The chain carries TRDV2 and TRDJ3; 10 nucleotides align to TRDD3. The CDR3 has 18 residues. The germline gives CDR1 GEAIGNYY, CDR2 EKD. The CDR3 is CACDTGGYSSWDTRRMFF. In DNA form, the CDR3 reads TGTGCCTGTGACACTGGGGGATACAGCTCCTGGGACACCCGACGGATGTTTTTC.

This chain connects TRDV1 to TRDJ1; 9 nucleotides match TRDD3. With V trimmed by 1 base and J by 3 bases, 18 bases remained unmatched. Germline V gives CDR1 TSWWSYY, CDR2 QGS. This CDR3 is 20 amino acids long. CDR3: CALGERLWWGIRRLADKLIF. Here the CDR3 DNA reads TGTGCTCTTGGGGAACGCCTGTGGTGGGGGATAAGGAGGTTAGCCGATAAACTCATCTTT.

This clone was picked up one time. The chain has TRDV1 and TRDJ1, with D perhaps matching TRDD2 or TRDD3 (7 bases each). Germline-derived CDR1 and CDR2 are TSWWSYY and QGS. V was cut by 1 base and J by 3 bases, with 30 bases left in between. This CDR3 is 21 amino acids long. This chain's CDR3 is CALGEPPAFLYWGPRADKLIF. In nucleotides, the CDR3 is TGTGCTCTTGGGGAACCCCCTGCCTTCCTGTACTGGGGCCCCCGGGCCGATAAACTCATCTTT.

In this sample, this clone is medium-sized. The J gene is TRDJ3, the V gene TRDV2; 13 bases align to TRDD3. The CDR3 spans 19 residues. V lost 5 bases to trimming and J lost 2 bases; unmatched junction nucleotides: 8. Germline CDR1 and CDR2: GEAIGNYY and EKD. As DNA, the CDR3 is TGTGCCTGTGCTGCGGTACTGGGGGATACGCCCTGGGACACCCGACAGATGTTTTTC. Its protein is CACAAVLGDTPWDTRQMFF.

This clone turned up a few times. A read error likely explains this, since a far larger clone differs by one base. Other DNA sequences within the sample encode an identical CDR3. The rearrangement joins TRDV2 to TRDJ1; 8 nucleotides agree with TRDD3. This CDR3 region has 13 residues. The trim removed 1 base at V and 5 bases at J, leaving 2 bases unmatched. Germline lookup yields CDR1 GEAIGNYY and CDR2 EKD. The CDR3, as DNA: TGTGCCTGTGACACTGGGGGATCTGATAAACTCATCTTT. This gives the protein CACDTGGSDKLIF.

About this clone itself: Given a far larger clone just one base away, this is likely a sequencing read error. Other DNA sequences of this sample code for an identical CDR3. The rearrangement joins TRDV2 to TRDJ1, with TRDD3 matching over 12 bases. The germline CDR1 and CDR2 sequences are GEAIGNYY and EKD. The CDR3 runs 15 residues. Here the CDR3 DNA reads TGTGCCTGTGACCGTACTGGGGGATACACCGAAAAACTCATCTTT. It yields the protein CACDRTGGYTEKLIF.

Judged by abundance, this clone is medium-sized. V usage is TRDV1 and J usage is TRDJ1; D call uncertain. Germline CDR1 reads TSWWSYY; CDR2 reads QGS. The CDR3 is 14 amino acids. Trimming shortened V by 5 bases and J by 8 bases, and 18 bases separated the two germline ends. CDR3 DNA sequence: TGTGCTCTTGGGACTCGGAGTTCTGACTTCAAACTCATCTTT. This sequence encodes CALGTRSSDFKLIF.

This clone was observed a handful of times. This chain connects TRDV1 to TRDJ1; TRDD2 might be the D (6 bases). The CDR3 contains 17 residues. Germline V gene lookup returns CDR1 TSWWSYY and CDR2 QGS. Trimming pared 4 bases from V and 2 bases from J, leaving 20 bases between. The CDR3, as DNA: TGTGCTCTTGGGGGACTCCTACCAAGACGAGGAACCGATAAACTCATCTTT. Protein: CALGGLLPRRGTDKLIF.

This clone is classed as medium-sized. The V call is TRDV2, the J call TRDJ3; 12 nucleotides match TRDD3. V shed 3 bases, J shed 1 base, and the junction held 3 bases outside the gene matches. CDR1 and CDR2 (germline): GEAIGNYY, EKD. The CDR3 covers 18 residues. The CDR3 DNA reads as TGTGCCTGTGACTTACTGGGGGATACATCCTGGGACACCCGACAGATGTTTTTC. As protein: CACDLLGDTSWDTRQMFF.